This T cell receptor beta chain was obtained from a study of T cell responses to AZD1222 COVID-19 vaccine. Study as a whole: Second doses at about 4 or about 12 weeks were pooled.

This clone was seen a few times. The antigen remains unidentified. Study findings and constraints: Across the whole spike, CD4 TCRs peaked at regions 160-218 and 743-854. Of spike-specific TCRs, nearly half reportedly target regions left unmutated in variants. A mostly white British donor set with more females was recruited, and clonal diversity was possibly underestimated.

Some clones are missing from TCRdb's copy, which holds only in-frame ones; the method was immunoSEQ multiplex PCR. The data show 85,000 to 130,000 clones, approximately 89% seen once. After removal of 5 bases from V and 6 bases from J, the junction contained 13 bases not matched to a gene. The CDR3 has 16 residues. Germline CDR1 reads SGHTA; CDR2 reads FQGNSA. The chain employs TRBV7-2 and TRBJ1-5, with TRBD1 matching over 7 bases. This TCR was recovered from an adult in good health. The specimen was peripheral blood, collected on day 0 of AZD1222 vaccination. The CDR3 region is CASSEQQGRAGQPQHF. CDR3 coding DNA: TGTGCCAGCAGCGAGCAACAGGGGAGGGCGGGTCAGCCCCAGCATTTT.